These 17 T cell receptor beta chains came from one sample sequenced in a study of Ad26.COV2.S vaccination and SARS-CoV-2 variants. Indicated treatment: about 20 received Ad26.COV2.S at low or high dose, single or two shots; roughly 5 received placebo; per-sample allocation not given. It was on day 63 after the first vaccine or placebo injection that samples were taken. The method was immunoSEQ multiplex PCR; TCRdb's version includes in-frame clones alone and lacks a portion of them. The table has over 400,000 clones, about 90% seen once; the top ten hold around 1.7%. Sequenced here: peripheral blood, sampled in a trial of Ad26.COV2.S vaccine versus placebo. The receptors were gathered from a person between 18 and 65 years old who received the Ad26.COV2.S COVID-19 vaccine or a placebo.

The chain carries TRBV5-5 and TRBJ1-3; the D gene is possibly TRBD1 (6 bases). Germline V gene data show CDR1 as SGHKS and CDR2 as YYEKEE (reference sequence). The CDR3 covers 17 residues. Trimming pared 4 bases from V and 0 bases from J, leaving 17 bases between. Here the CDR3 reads CASSPLDRASSGNTIYF. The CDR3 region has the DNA TGTGCCAGCAGCCCCCTGGACAGAGCCTCCTCTGGAAACACCATATATTTT.

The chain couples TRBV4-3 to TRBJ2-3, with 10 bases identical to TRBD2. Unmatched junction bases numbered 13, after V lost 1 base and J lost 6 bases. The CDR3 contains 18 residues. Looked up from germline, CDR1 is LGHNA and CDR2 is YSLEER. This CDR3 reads CASSQAWALAGARDTQYF. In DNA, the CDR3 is TGCGCCAGCAGCCAAGCCTGGGCGCTAGCGGGGGCGCGTGATACGCAGTATTTT.

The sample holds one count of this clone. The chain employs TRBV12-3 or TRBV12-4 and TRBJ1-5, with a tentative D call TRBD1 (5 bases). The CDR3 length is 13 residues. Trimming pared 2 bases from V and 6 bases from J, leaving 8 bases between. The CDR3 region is CASSLMGGQPQHF. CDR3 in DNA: TGTGCCAGCAGTTTAATGGGGGGTCAGCCCCAGCATTTT.

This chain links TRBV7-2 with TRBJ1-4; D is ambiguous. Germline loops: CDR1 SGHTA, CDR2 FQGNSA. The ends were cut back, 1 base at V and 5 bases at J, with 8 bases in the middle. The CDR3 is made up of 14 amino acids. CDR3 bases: TGTGCCAGCAGCTTAGTTCTTGGGAATGAAAAACTGTTTTTT. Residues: CASSLVLGNEKLFF.

CDR3 protein: CASSYMDRVGLSPLHF. CDR3 in DNA: TGTGCCAGCAGTTACATGGACAGGGTAGGGCTTTCACCCCTCCACTTT. V is TRBV6-6 and J is TRBJ1-6; 8 nucleotides match TRBD1. Germline V lookup: CDR1 MNHNY, CDR2 SVGAGI (reference sequence). The CDR3 sequence is 16 residues long. Trimming at V came to 2 bases and at J to 9 bases, leaving 9 bases not matched to a gene.

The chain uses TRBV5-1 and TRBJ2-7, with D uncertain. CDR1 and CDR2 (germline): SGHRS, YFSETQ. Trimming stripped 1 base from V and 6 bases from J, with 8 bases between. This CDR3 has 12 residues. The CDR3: CASSLLGGEQYF. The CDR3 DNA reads TGCGCCAGCAGCTTGCTGGGTGGCGAGCAGTACTTC.

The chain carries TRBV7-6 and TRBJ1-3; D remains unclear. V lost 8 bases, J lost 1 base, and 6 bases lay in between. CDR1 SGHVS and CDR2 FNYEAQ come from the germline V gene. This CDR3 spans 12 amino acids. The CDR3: CASSGSGNTIYF. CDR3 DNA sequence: TGTGCCAGCTCAGGATCTGGAAACACCATATATTTT. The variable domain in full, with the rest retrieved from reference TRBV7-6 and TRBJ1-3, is GAGVSQSPRYKVTKRGQDVALRCDPISGHVSLYWYRQALGQGPEFLTYFNYEAQQDKSGLPNDRFSAERPEGSISTLTIQRTEQRDSAMYRCASSGSGNTIYFGEGSWLTVV.

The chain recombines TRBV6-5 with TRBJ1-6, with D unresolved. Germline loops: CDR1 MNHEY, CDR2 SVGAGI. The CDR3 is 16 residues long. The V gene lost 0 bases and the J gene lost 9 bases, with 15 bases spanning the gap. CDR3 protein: CASSYSLRGVSSPLHF. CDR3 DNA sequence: TGTGCCAGCAGTTACTCGTTAAGAGGTGTAAGTTCACCCCTCCACTTT.

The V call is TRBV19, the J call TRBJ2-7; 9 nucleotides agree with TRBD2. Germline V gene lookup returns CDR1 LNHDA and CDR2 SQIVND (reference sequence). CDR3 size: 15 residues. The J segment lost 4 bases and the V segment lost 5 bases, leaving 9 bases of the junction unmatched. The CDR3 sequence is CASSVLAGSRYEQYF. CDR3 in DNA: TGTGCCAGTAGTGTCCTAGCGGGATCCCGATACGAGCAGTACTTC.

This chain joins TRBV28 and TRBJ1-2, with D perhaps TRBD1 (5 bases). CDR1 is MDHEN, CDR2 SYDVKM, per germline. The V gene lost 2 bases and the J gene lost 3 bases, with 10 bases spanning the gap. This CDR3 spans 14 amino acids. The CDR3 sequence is CASSLGREDYGYTF. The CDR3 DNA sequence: TGTGCCAGCAGTTTAGGCAGGGAGGACTATGGCTACACCTTC.

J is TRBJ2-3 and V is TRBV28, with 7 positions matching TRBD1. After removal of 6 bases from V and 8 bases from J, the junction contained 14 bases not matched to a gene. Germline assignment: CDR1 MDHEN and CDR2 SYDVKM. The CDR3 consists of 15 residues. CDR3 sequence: CASSNTRIQGPTQYF. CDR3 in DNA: TGTGCCAGCAGCAACACCCGAATACAGGGGCCTACGCAGTATTTT. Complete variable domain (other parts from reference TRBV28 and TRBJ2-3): DVKVTQSSRYLVKRTGEKVFLECVQDMDHENMFWYRQDPGLGLRLIYFSYDVKMKEKGDIPEGYSVSREKKERFSLILESASTNQTSMYLCASSNTRIQGPTQYFGPGTRLTVL.

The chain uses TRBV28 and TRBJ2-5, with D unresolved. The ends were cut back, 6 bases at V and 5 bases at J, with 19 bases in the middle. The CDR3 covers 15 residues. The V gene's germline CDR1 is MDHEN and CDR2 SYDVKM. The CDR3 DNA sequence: TGTGCCAGCAGACCTCATTACGCGGCTGTCGAGACCCAGTACTTC. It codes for CASRPHYAAVETQYF. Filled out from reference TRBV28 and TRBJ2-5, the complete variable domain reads DVKVTQSSRYLVKRTGEKVFLECVQDMDHENMFWYRQDPGLGLRLIYFSYDVKMKEKGDIPEGYSVSREKKERFSLILESASTNQTSMYLCASRPHYAAVETQYFGPGTRLLVL.

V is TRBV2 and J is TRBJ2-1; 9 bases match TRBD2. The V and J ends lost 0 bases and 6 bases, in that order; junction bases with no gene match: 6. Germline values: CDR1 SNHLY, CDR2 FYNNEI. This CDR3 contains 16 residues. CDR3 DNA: TGTGCCAGCAGTGAAGCGGCGACTAGCGGCGCCAATGAGCAGTTCTTC. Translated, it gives CASSEAATSGANEQFF.

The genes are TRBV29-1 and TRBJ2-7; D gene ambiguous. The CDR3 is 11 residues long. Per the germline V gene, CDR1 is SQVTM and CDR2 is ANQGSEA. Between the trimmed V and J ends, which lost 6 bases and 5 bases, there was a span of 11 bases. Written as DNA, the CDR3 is TGCAGCGTCCGCGGTGAGAACGAGCAGTACTTC. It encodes CSVRGENEQYF.

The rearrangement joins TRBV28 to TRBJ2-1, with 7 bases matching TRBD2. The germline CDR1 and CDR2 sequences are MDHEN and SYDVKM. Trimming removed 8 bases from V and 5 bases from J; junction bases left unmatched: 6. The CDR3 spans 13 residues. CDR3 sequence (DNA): TGTGCCAGCGATCAGCGGGGTCACAATGAGCAGTTCTTC. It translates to CASDQRGHNEQFF.

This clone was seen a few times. CDR3 bases: TGTGCCAGCAGTCCAGGGTACGCTGGCTACACCTTC. The encoded protein is CASSPGYAGYTF. The rearrangement links TRBV7-9 to TRBJ1-2; D possibly corresponds to TRBD1 (5 bases). Trimming stripped 6 bases from V and 7 bases from J, with 12 bases between. Germline V gene lookup returns CDR1 SEHNR and CDR2 FQNEAQ (reference sequence). The CDR3 totals 12 residues.

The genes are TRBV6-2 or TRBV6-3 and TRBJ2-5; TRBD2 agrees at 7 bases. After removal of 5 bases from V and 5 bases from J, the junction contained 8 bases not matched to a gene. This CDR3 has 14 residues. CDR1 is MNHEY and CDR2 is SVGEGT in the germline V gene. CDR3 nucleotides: TGTGCCAGCAGTCACCGAGTGGGGGGGGAGACCCAGTACTTC. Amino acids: CASSHRVGGETQYF.